This paragraph covers one T cell receptor (beta chain) sequence. Its cognate antigen has yet to be identified. No base quality information exists; no much larger clone differs at one position. The data were obtained in a study of blood T cell repertoires in COVID-19 (dated by TCRdb to about 2020). In terms of the full investigation: Samples covering the acute and convalescent phases of COVID-19 were provided by collaborators in the United States, Italy and Spain. The prospective study material was composed of cDNA or gDNA derived from T cells, B-cell-depleted T cells, or PBMCs. Deeply sampled blood TCRbeta repertoires from subjects exposed to, actively infected with, or recovered from COVID-19 were included in the dataset. The repertoires were released in a freely available public database intended as a resource for research on the immune response to SARS-CoV-2. The samples were drawn from two sources: the first 160 participants of the ongoing ImmuneRACE study, and fewer than 1,500 subjects contributed by 6 global collaborators. Sample metadata almost always included a de-identified subject ID, COVID-19 status, age in years and sex. Where HLA class I and class II types were available, the types were taken from metadata supplied by the sample provider, not from assay-based typing.

Each collaborating institution followed its own protocols to collect whole blood in K2EDTA tubes. For TCRbeta analysis, collaborators shipped samples in one of three forms: frozen whole blood, isolated PBMCs, or DNA extracted from either of those sample types. The immunoSEQ Assay, a bias-controlled multiplex PCR, was used to amplify TCRbeta CDR3 regions from genomic DNA. Per the source publication's procedure: Nucleated cell counts per sample were estimated from amplification of reference gene primers within the assay. To quantify the absolute abundance of each unique TCRbeta CDR3 rearrangement, sequence reads were collapsed and filtered. Productive Simpson clonality was computed per sample as the square root of Simpson's diversity index over productive rearrangements. Drawn from immuneACCESS, this table holds only the in-frame rearrangements with V and J called that TCRdb kept. Clones are partly lost; checked studies trace under half to an unresolved V gene and leave the rest unexplained. The D gene and trimming were derived from the DNA, and the V and J assignments and clone size from that table. Counted in this sample were about 97,000 clones; around 93% of them appeared once. The top ten clones comprise around a sixth of the sample.

From the cysteine up to the phenylalanine, the CDR3 has a length of 13 residues. CDR3 DNA only is kept here, 39 bases in frame from base 1. The CDR1 and CDR2 encoded by the germline V gene (reference sequence) are SGHAT and FQDESV. Trimming accounts for 4 bases at V and 12 bases at J, while the number of junction bases matched to no gene is 10. Study-level results and caveats: How much clinical and demographic metadata was included differed by source and by participant, and the metadata was provided uncurated.

The sequence joins TRBV11-1 to TRBJ2-7, and 9 junction bases match TRBD1. The receptor was derived from a man aged 45-65 years with acute or convalescent COVID-19. The sample taken for sequencing was peripheral blood. The CDR3 protein sequence reads: CASSYPGQGFSYF. The base sequence is TGTGCCAGCAGCTACCCGGGACAGGGTTTTTCGTACTTC.